This T cell receptor beta chain comes out of a study of memory CD4+ T cells and cytomegalovirus serostatus. Original processing notes: After removing out-of-frame reads, over 2 million distinct TCRbeta sequences remained. Clones were sequenced by immunoSEQ multiplex PCR, and TCRdb holds only the in-frame ones, with some missing. V and J calls and clone size are copied from that table; D and trimming were computed from the DNA. Of 56,000 or so clones detected, around 80% appear once; the ten largest clones hold around 0.51%. The sort gate was single viable CD3+CD4+CD8-CD45RO+ cells for memory CD4+ T cells. Germline CDR1 reads MGHRA; CDR2 reads YSYEKL. This CDR3 has 14 residues. Between the trimmed V and J ends, which lost 3 bases and 2 bases, there was a span of 10 bases.

The chain has TRBV4-1 and TRBJ1-2, with a tentative D call TRBD1 (5 bases). The sequencing input was memory CD4+ T cells from blood. The clonotype originates from an adult in good health and CMV-seronegative. Some clones in this sample may be carry-over from other donors' samples. The CDR3 protein is CASSHQGKNYGYTF. CDR3 in DNA: TGCGCCAGCAGCCACCAGGGAAAGAACTATGGCTACACCTTC.